A selection of T cell receptor beta chains follows, all from one sample in a study of blood T cell repertoires in COVID-19. Data came from immunoSEQ multiplex PCR; TCRdb stores just in-frame clones and leaves some out. Of about 480,000 clones in the sample, roughly 89% were seen once. Sequencing input: peripheral blood. The origin of the receptors is a man younger than 35 with COVID-19, enrolled during active disease. Both conserved end residues are part of each CDR3. Not all rows give a size; the values are once, few, many and, for expanded clones, a class.

size,J,V,CDR3
once,TRBJ2-1,TRBV5-1,CASSFASGTGYNEQFF
-,TRBJ1-2,TRBV7-6,CASSPGQGGYGYTF
-,TRBJ2-7,TRBV11-3,CASSPSAGAVREQYF
-,TRBJ2-5,TRBV5-1,CASSSGPSGETQYF
-,TRBJ1-2,TRBV5-8,CASSLTGGHGYTF
few,TRBJ1-2,TRBV5-1,CASSLEGDGLQDF
-,TRBJ1-6,TRBV16,CASSQSNSRSPLHF
-,TRBJ2-3,TRBV6-4,CASSRDRGLTDTQYF
-,TRBJ2-1,TRBV7-3,CASRSNRGGYNEQFF
-,TRBJ2-5,TRBV18,CASSPLAGGRKETQYF
-,TRBJ2-1,TRBV24-1,CATSGSTGLHEQFF
-,TRBJ2-7,TRBV4-2,CASSQEESQYEQYF
once,TRBJ2-1,TRBV4-1,CASSPVAGRGGEQFF
few,TRBJ1-6,TRBV19,CASSGAGTEPFSSYNSPLHF
-,TRBJ2-1,TRBV12-3/TRBV12-4,CASTASYNEQFF
-,TRBJ1-5,TRBV6-5,CASSPGQVSLAQHF
-,TRBJ2-1,TRBV11-2,CASSRIVGEQFF
few,TRBJ1-5,TRBV7-2,CASSLAAAQPQHF
-,TRBJ2-7,TRBV27,CASSLGGWNEQYF
-,TRBJ1-2,TRBV4-1,CASSQVVRHRERMYGYTF
-,TRBJ1-5,TRBV24-1,CATSLTGTGPQHF
few,TRBJ1-2,TRBV11-2,CASSFGQANGYTF
-,TRBJ2-1,TRBV27,CASSILGAASYNEQFF
-,TRBJ2-5,TRBV25-1,CASSSSAGGGETQYF
-,TRBJ1-2,TRBV25-1,CASSDPGQGRRGYTF
-,TRBJ2-7,TRBV2,CASSHGISYEQYF
-,TRBJ2-3,TRBV9,CASSPTGRTDTQYF
-,TRBJ1-6,TRBV3-1/TRBV3-2,CASSQEMGPSSPLHF
-,TRBJ1-2,TRBV30,CAWSVATGNYGYTF
-,TRBJ1-5,TRBV24-1,CATSCLQGTRNQPQHF
-,TRBJ2-2,TRBV10-1,CASRGQGNTGELFF
-,TRBJ2-1,TRBV18,CASSPPTGRSYNEQFF
-,TRBJ1-5,TRBV3-1/TRBV3-2,CASSQEGGGQPQHF
-,TRBJ1-6,TRBV15,CATSSIYRGQGDYNSPLHF
once,TRBJ2-7,TRBV5-4,CASSLGGTGKNEQYF
-,TRBJ1-5,TRBV6-5,CASSYGRADQPQHF
-,TRBJ2-3,TRBV11-2,CASSFMGTGLDTQYF
-,TRBJ2-7,TRBV4-1,CASSRDTAYEQYF
-,TRBJ1-2,TRBV13,CASSLVQGTGYTF
-,TRBJ1-6,TRBV18,CASSSQTDNSPLHF
-,TRBJ2-5,TRBV7-9,CASSRDRKETQYF
-,TRBJ1-1,TRBV2,CASVGGGNTEAFF
-,TRBJ2-7,TRBV29-1,CSVEVRGLSYEQYF
-,TRBJ2-2,TRBV5-1,CASSLGTASGELFF
-,TRBJ2-3,TRBV27,CASSSPHSGGDPTDTQYF
-,TRBJ2-7,TRBV5-1,CASSLEGQPSEQYF
-,TRBJ2-6,TRBV2,CASSEGGVDGANVLTF
-,TRBJ2-1,TRBV2,CASSGNLAHEFF
-,TRBJ2-7,TRBV7-9,CASSPFGDEQYF
-,TRBJ2-1,TRBV27,CASSLGGTSGYNEQFF
-,TRBJ2-2,TRBV9,CASDRGGELFF